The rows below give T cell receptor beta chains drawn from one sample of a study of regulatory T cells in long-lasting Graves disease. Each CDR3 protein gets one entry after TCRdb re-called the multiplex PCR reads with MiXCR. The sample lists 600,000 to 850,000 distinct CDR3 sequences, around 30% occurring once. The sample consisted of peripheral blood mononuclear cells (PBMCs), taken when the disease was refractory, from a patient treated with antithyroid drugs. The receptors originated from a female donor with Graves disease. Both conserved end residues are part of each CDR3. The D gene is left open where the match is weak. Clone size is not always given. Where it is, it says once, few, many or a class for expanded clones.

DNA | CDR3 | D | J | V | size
TGCGCCAGCACCCTACCCTGGGGGGGGGGGGGCTACACCTTC | CASTLPWGGGGYTF | - | TRBJ1-2 | TRBV10-1 | once
TGTGCCAGCAGCTTAGGCGTTGGGGGGGATGGCTACACCTTC | CASSLGVGGDGYTF | - | TRBJ1-2 | TRBV11-2 | -
TGTGCCAGCAGTTTTGGGTCCACAGGGTACAATCAGCCCCAGCATTTT | CASSFGSTGYNQPQHF | - | TRBJ1-5 | TRBV28 | many
TGTGCCAGCAGTTATGCGGGGAATCGAGAGACCCAGTACTTC | CASSYAGNRETQYF | - | TRBJ2-5 | TRBV6-5 | many
TGTGCCAGCAGACCTATTAGGACTAGCGGGTATCTCCCCTACGAGCAGTACTTC | CASRPIRTSGYLPYEQYF | TRBD2 | TRBJ2-7 | TRBV6-1 | -
TGTGCCAGCAGTTTCCGGGGATGGGGAAACATTCAGTACTTC | CASSFRGWGNIQYF | - | TRBJ2-4 | TRBV27 | once
TGTGCCAGCAGCCAACGGACAGGGAGTTCCACTGAAGCTTTCTTT | CASSQRTGSSTEAFF | TRBD1 | TRBJ1-1 | TRBV14 | -
TGTGCCAGCAGTCAGAGGGGTGGAGGAAACACCATATATTTT | CASSQRGGGNTIYF | - | TRBJ1-3 | TRBV28 | few
TGCGCCAGTCCCGTGGGGGGTAACAATGAGCAGTTCTTC | CASPVGGNNEQFF | - | TRBJ2-1 | TRBV5-1 | -
TGTGCCAGCATTGACCTTGCCGGGACAGGAACCTACGAGCAGTACTTC | CASIDLAGTGTYEQYF | TRBD1 | TRBJ2-7 | TRBV25-1 | -
TGCAGTGCTAGAGCGGGGGGTCTTGAAGCTTTCTTT | CSARAGGLEAFF | - | TRBJ1-1 | TRBV20-1 | -
TGTGCCAGCAGCCCCCGGACTAGCGGGGGGGCAGATACGCAGTATTTT | CASSPRTSGGADTQYF | TRBD2 | TRBJ2-3 | TRBV7-6 | -
TGCAGTGCCCGGAGGGGGAAGAGCTCTGGGGCCAACGTCCTGACTTTC | CSARRGKSSGANVLTF | - | TRBJ2-6 | TRBV20-1 | -
TGTGCCAGCAGTGGCCTAGCGGGAGGGCCCGACGAGCAGTACTTC | CASSGLAGGPDEQYF | TRBD2 | TRBJ2-7 | TRBV6-1 | many
TGCAGCGTTGCGTCAGCCCAAGAGACCCAGTACTTC | CSVASAQETQYF | - | TRBJ2-5 | TRBV29-1 | few
TGTGCCAGCAGGGGCGATACTAGCGGAGCCCACCAAGAGACCCAGTACTTC | CASRGDTSGAHQETQYF | TRBD2 | TRBJ2-5 | TRBV2 | many
TGTGCCAGCAGCTCCCGGGGGCAGGGCGGCACTGAAGCTTTCTTT | CASSSRGQGGTEAFF | - | TRBJ1-1 | TRBV7-2 | -
TGCAGTGTCTTGGACAGCCCTGGAAACACCATATATTTT | CSVLDSPGNTIYF | - | TRBJ1-3 | TRBV20-1 | -
TGTGCCAGCAGTGTCCGGGACAGGGCTTTGTCACCCCTCCACTTT | CASSVRDRALSPLHF | TRBD1 | TRBJ1-6 | TRBV28 | many
TGTGCCAGCAGCTTTAGGTCAGGGGCTGAAGCTTTCTTT | CASSFRSGAEAFF | - | TRBJ1-1 | TRBV11-3 | few
TGTGCCAGCAGTTTATTGGCAGGGACCCAGTACTTC | CASSLLAGTQYF | - | TRBJ2-5 | TRBV28 | many
TGCAGCGTTGAGGACCGGGACAGGGGCTCCTACGAGCAGTACTTC | CSVEDRDRGSYEQYF | TRBD1 | TRBJ2-7 | TRBV29-1 | -
TGTGCCAGCAGCGTAGATGGCAACTCCTACGAGCAGTACTTC | CASSVDGNSYEQYF | - | TRBJ2-7 | TRBV9 | -
TGTGCCAGCAGCTCGGACACTCTAGGCAATCAGCCCCAGCATTTT | CASSSDTLGNQPQHF | - | TRBJ1-5 | TRBV28 | few
TGTGCCAGCAGGGATACAGGATACTATGGCTACACCTTC | CASRDTGYYGYTF | - | TRBJ1-2 | TRBV6-1 | -
TGCGGCGTTGCCAGGGGTGGAAACACTGAAGCTTTCTTT | CGVARGGNTEAFF | - | TRBJ1-1 | TRBV29-1 | -
TGTGCCACCAGCAGAGAGGGACTAGCGGGAGCCTCCGGGGCCAAAAACATTCAGTACTTC | CATSREGLAGASGAKNIQYF | TRBD2 | TRBJ2-4 | TRBV15 | few
TGTGCCAGCACCCTGCCGGGGAGGAATCAGCCCCAGCATTTT | CASTLPGRNQPQHF | - | TRBJ1-5 | TRBV28 | few
TGTGCCAGCAGCCGAGGGGTAGGGGGACCTAATGAAAAACTGTTTTTT | CASSRGVGGPNEKLFF | - | TRBJ1-4 | TRBV3-1 | -
TGTGCCAGCAGTTTATCGGGACAGGGTGGAGGCTACACCTTC | CASSLSGQGGGYTF | TRBD1 | TRBJ1-2 | TRBV27 | few
TGTGCCAGCAGCTCACTAAGGACAGGGAACACTGAAGCTTTCTTT | CASSSLRTGNTEAFF | TRBD1 | TRBJ1-1 | TRBV7-6 | -
TGTGCCAGCAGCGCGGGGGTTATGAACACTGAAGCTTTCTTT | CASSAGVMNTEAFF | - | TRBJ1-1 | TRBV7-3 | few
TGTGCCAGCAGCTGGGACAGGGGCTCGATCGAGCAGTACTTC | CASSWDRGSIEQYF | TRBD1 | TRBJ2-7 | TRBV7-9 | few
TGCAGTGCTACAATCAACAATGAGCAGTTCTTC | CSATINNEQFF | - | TRBJ2-1 | TRBV20-1 | -
TGTGCCAGCGGGGCGGGGACTGAAGCTTTCTTT | CASGAGTEAFF | - | TRBJ1-1 | TRBV2 | many
TGTGCCAGCGCCGGGACAGGGGCTCAGCCCCAGCATTTT | CASAGTGAQPQHF | TRBD1 | TRBJ1-5 | TRBV2 | -
TGCAGTGCCAGCCAACCCCGTGACAGGGTGAACTATGGCTACACCTTC | CSASQPRDRVNYGYTF | TRBD1 | TRBJ1-2 | TRBV20-1 | -
TGTGCCAGCAGTTACTTTGCTGGAGCCTACGAGCAGTACTTC | CASSYFAGAYEQYF | - | TRBJ2-7 | TRBV6-5 | -
TGTGCCTGGAGAAATCGAGTCCCGAACACTGGAGCTTTCTTT | CAWRNRVPNTGAFF | - | TRBJ1-1 | TRBV30 | -
TGCAGCTCCCTCTCTGGAAACACCATATATTTT | CSSLSGNTIYF | - | TRBJ1-3 | TRBV29-1 | few
TGCAGTGCTAGGGGTATCTCCTACAATGAGCAGTTCTTC | CSARGISYNEQFF | - | TRBJ2-1 | TRBV20-1 | -
TGTGCCAGCAGCTCGGGGGGCGGGCATGGGCGCAATGAGCAGTTCTTC | CASSSGGGHGRNEQFF | - | TRBJ2-1 | TRBV11-3 | -
TGTGCCAGCAGTTTAGGACAGACCATGAACACTGAAGCTTTCTTT | CASSLGQTMNTEAFF | - | TRBJ1-1 | TRBV27 | few
TGTGCCAGCAGCGTAGCGAGCGGATGGCGGGAGACCCAGTACTTC | CASSVASGWRETQYF | - | TRBJ2-5 | TRBV9 | few